The 6 T cell receptor beta chains below come from one sample, sequenced in a study of blood T cell repertoires in COVID-19 (dated by TCRdb to about 2020). The library was made by the immunoSEQ multiplex PCR assay. TCRdb took this table from immuneACCESS and kept in-frame rearrangements with V and J called. Such tables lack part of the clones; where checked against another copy, unresolved V genes explain under half of the gap, and the rest is unexplained. Across this sample there are roughly 59,000 clones, with about four fifths seen only once. The top ten hold approximately 3.5% of the sample. The sample was peripheral blood. These receptors came from a woman older than 75 with acute or convalescent COVID-19.

CDR3 in DNA: TGCAGTGCTAGTAGGTTACAGGGGACCAAAAACATTCAGTACTTC. This codes for CSASRLQGTKNIQYF. The J gene is TRBJ2-4, the V gene TRBV20-1, with 7 bases fitting TRBD1. CDR1 DFQATT and CDR2 SNEGSKA come from the germline V gene (reference sequence). CDR3 size: 15 residues. V was clipped by 3 bases and J by 2 bases; unmatched bases: 7.

The chain combines TRBV28 with TRBJ1-2; 7 positions match TRBD1. V lost 5 bases to trimming and J lost 7 bases; unmatched junction nucleotides: 7. Germline V CDR1 and CDR2: MDHEN, SYDVKM. The CDR3 is 13 amino acids. CDR3 residues: CASSVTGVSGYTF. The CDR3 DNA is TGTGCCAGCAGTGTCACAGGGGTTAGTGGCTACACCTTC.

This clone was seen only once. The genes are TRBV3-1 (or the pseudogene TRBV3-2) and TRBJ2-1, with 8 bases lining up with TRBD2. Germline trimming cut 1 base from V and 4 bases from J; bases unmatched to any gene: 12. The germline V gene has CDR1 LGHDT and CDR2 YNNKEL (reference sequence). The CDR3 is 18 residues long. Here the CDR3 DNA reads TGTGCCAGCAGCCAAGGGAGGTTTGCGGGGGGAATATACAATGAGCAGTTCTTC. It yields the protein CASSQGRFAGGIYNEQFF.

The table lists this clone with a few counts. At one end, the junction sequence differs from germline, possibly due to a read error. This chain connects TRBV5-1 to TRBJ2-5, with 8 bases that match TRBD2. Germline V gives CDR1 SGHRS, CDR2 YFSETQ. This CDR3 has 15 amino acids. In DNA, the CDR3 is TGCGCCAGCAGCTTGGTGGGACTAGAGGGGGAGATCCAGTACTTC. Protein product: CASSLVGLEGEIQYF.

This rearrangement joins TRBV7-2 to TRBJ1-5, with D uncertain. In germline, CDR1 is SGHTA, CDR2 FQGNSA. This CDR3 comprises 13 residues. Trimming left V 5 bases short and J 0 bases short, with 5 bases between. CDR3 sequence: CASSPSSNQPQHF. CDR3 coding DNA: TGTGCCAGCAGCCCGAGTAGCAATCAGCCCCAGCATTTT.

The chain is built from TRBV5-1 and TRBJ1-2, with D tentatively TRBD1 (5 bases). Germline V CDR1 and CDR2: SGHRS, YFSETQ. The CDR3 is 15 amino acids. Between the trimmed V and J ends, which lost 0 bases and 1 base, there was a span of 10 bases. This chain's CDR3 is CASSLDGGINYGYTF. The CDR3 DNA is TGCGCCAGCAGCTTGGATGGGGGGATTAACTATGGCTACACCTTC. The whole variable domain, filled in from reference TRBV5-1 and TRBJ1-2, reads KAGVTQTPRYLIKTRGQQVTLSCSPISGHRSVSWYQQTPGQGLQFLFEYFSETQRNKGNFPGRFSGRQFSNSRSEMNVSTLELGDSALYLCASSLDGGINYGYTFGSGTRLTVV.